This TCR beta chain originates from a study of early stage breast cancer tumors. Produced via immunoSEQ multiplex PCR; TCRdb's table is partial and in-frame only. The table records around 71,000 clones, 79% of them present only once. Study findings and constraints: Comparing each tissue with blood distinguished tumor from normal in 14 of 16 patients.

Worth noting for this clone: What it binds is not known.

Sequencing was carried out using blood. The TCR was taken from a person aged 55 to 69 with breast cancer.

The CDR3 region is CASSSHPTSGGPPGVQFF. CDR3 nucleotides: TGCGCCAGCAGCTCCCACCCTACTAGCGGGGGGCCACCTGGTGTGCAGTTCTTC. The chain employs TRBV5-1 and TRBJ2-1, with TRBD2 identical over 12 bases. V lost 3 bases to trimming and J lost 12 bases; unmatched junction nucleotides: 19. CDR3 length equals 18 residues. Germline values: CDR1 SGHRS, CDR2 YFSETQ.